This T cell receptor beta chain was identified during a study of blood T cells in healthy people across ages. For the second PCR, which ran for about 6 to 11 cycles, a sample-barcoded 5' primer and a J-beta primer mix were used. TCRdb independently ran MiXCR on the 5' RACE reads; one entry per CDR3 protein. The sample includes around 1,000,000 distinct CDR3 sequences, around two fifths of them seen just once. This clonotype was counted a few times. CDR1 and CDR2 (germline): MNHNY, SVGAGI (reference sequence). Trimming removed 0 bases at V and 5 bases at J, with 14 bases between. The CDR3 runs to 15 residues.

Material for sequencing was blood. The receptor was derived from a man younger than 30 in good health. J is TRBJ2-7 and V is TRBV6-6, with D possibly being TRBD2 (6 bases). CDR3 coding DNA: TGTGCCAGCAGTTACTCGATTCGGCGCGGGGACGAGCAGTACTTC. The encoded protein is CASSYSIRRGDEQYF.